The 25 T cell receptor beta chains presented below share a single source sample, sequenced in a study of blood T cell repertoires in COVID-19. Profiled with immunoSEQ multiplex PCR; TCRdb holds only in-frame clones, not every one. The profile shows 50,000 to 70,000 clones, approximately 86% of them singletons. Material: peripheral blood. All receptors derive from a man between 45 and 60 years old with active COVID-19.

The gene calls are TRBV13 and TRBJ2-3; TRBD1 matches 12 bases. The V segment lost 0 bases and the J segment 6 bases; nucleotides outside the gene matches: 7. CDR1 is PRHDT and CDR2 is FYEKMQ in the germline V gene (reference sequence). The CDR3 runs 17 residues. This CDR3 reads CASSLGLGQGAVDTQYF. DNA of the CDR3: TGTGCCAGCAGCTTAGGCCTGGGACAGGGGGCGGTGGATACGCAGTATTTT.

CDR3 sequence (DNA): TGTGCCAGCAGCTTAGAGGGACTAGCGGGTAGTGAGCAGTTCTTC. Amino acids: CASSLEGLAGSEQFF. This chain connects TRBV11-3 to TRBJ2-1; 12 bases are shared with TRBD2. With 0 bases clipped from V and 9 bases from J, the junction kept 3 bases outside the gene matches. In germline, CDR1 is SGHNT, CDR2 YENEEA. This CDR3 has 15 amino acids.

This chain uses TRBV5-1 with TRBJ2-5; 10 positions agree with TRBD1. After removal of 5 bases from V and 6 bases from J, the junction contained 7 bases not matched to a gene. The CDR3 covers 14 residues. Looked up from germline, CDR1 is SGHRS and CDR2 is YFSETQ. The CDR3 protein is CASRSGTGVKTQYF. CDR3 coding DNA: TGCGCCAGCAGATCCGGGACAGGGGTGAAGACCCAGTACTTC.

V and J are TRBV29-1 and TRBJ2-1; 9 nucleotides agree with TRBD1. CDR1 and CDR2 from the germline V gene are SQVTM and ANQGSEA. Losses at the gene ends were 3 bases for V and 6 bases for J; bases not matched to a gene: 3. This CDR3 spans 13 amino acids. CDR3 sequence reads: CSVEGQGGNEQFF. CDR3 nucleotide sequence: TGCAGCGTTGAGGGACAGGGAGGCAATGAGCAGTTCTTC.

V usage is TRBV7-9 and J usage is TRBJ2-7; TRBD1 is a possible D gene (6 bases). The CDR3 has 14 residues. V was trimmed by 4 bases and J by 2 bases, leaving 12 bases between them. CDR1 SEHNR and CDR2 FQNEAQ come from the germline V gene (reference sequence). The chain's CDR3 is CASSSLNRAYEQYF. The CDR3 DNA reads TGTGCCAGCAGCTCGCTCAACAGGGCCTACGAGCAGTACTTC.

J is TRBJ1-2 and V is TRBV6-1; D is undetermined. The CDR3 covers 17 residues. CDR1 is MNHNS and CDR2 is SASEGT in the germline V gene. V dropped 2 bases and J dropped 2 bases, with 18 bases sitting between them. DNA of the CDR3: TGTGCCAGCAGTGAACCGCCCCAGGCTCAATTAAACTATGGCTACACCTTC. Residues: CASSEPPQAQLNYGYTF.

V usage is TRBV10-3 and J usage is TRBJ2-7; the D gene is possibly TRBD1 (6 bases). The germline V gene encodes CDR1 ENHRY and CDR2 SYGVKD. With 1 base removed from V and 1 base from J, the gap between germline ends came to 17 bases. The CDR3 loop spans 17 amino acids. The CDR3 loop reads CAISELRRGPLSYEQYF. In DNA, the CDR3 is TGTGCCATCAGTGAGTTACGCAGGGGCCCGCTTTCCTACGAGCAGTACTTC.

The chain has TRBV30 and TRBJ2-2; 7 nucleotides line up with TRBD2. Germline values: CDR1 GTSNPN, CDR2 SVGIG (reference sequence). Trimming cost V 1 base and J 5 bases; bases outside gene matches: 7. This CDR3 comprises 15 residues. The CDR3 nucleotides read TGTGCCTGGAGTGCCGGACTAGGGCGGACCGGGGAGCTGTTTTTT. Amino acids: CAWSAGLGRTGELFF.

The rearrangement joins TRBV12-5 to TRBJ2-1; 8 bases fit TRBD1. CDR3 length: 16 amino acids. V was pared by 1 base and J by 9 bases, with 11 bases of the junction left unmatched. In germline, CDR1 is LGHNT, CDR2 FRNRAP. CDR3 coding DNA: TGTGCTAGTGGTTTGGACCCGATGCAGGGGGCAGGTGAGCAGTTCTTC. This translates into CASGLDPMQGAGEQFF.

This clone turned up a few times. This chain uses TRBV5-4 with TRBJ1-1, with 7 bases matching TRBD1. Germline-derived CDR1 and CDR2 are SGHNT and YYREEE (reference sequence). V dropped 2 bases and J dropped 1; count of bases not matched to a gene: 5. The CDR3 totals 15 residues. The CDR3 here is CASSFADRANTEAFF. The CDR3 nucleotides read TGTGCCAGCAGCTTTGCCGACAGGGCGAACACTGAAGCTTTCTTT.

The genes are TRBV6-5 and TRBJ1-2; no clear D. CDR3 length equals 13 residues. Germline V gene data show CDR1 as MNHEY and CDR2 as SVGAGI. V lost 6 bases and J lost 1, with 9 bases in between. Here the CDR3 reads CASSRELNYGYTF. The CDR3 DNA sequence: TGTGCCAGCAGCCGAGAACTTAACTATGGCTACACCTTC.

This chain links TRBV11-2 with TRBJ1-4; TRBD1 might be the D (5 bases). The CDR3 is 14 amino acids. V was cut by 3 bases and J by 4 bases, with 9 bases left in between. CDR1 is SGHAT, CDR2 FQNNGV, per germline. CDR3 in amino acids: CASSFGGGNEKLFF. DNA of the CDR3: TGTGCCAGCAGCTTTGGGGGGGGTAATGAAAAACTGTTTTTT.

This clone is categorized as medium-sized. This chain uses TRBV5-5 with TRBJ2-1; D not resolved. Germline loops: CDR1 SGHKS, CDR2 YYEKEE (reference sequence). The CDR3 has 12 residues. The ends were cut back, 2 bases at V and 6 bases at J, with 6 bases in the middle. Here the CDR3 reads CASSFGFNEQFF. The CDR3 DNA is TGTGCCAGCAGCTTCGGGTTCAATGAGCAGTTCTTC.

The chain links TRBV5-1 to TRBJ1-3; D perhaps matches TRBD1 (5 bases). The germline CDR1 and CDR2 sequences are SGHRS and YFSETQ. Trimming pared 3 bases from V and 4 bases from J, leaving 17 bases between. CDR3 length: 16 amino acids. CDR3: CASSSATRGEGNTIYF. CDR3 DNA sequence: TGCGCCAGCAGCTCGGCTACCCGGGGGGAAGGAAACACCATATATTTT.

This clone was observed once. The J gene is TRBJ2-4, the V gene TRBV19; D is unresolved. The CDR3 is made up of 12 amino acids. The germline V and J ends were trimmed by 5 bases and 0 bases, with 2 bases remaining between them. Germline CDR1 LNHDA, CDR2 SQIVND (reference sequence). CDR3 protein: CASSLAKNIQYF. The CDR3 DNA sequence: TGTGCCAGTAGTCTAGCCAAAAACATTCAGTACTTC.

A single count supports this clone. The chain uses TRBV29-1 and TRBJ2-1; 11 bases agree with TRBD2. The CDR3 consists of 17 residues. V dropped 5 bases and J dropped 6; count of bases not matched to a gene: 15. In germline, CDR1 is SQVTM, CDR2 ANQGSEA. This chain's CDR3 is CSVTPPLSGGAGNEQFF. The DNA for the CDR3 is TGCAGCGTTACTCCCCCACTTAGCGGGGGGGCCGGCAATGAGCAGTTCTTC.

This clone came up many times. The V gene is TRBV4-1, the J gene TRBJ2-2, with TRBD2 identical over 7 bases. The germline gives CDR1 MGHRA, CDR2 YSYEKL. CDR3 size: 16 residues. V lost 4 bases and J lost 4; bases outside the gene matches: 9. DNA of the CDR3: TGCGCCAGCAGCCGTGGGACTACCGGGTTCACCGGGGAGCTGTTTTTT. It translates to CASSRGTTGFTGELFF.

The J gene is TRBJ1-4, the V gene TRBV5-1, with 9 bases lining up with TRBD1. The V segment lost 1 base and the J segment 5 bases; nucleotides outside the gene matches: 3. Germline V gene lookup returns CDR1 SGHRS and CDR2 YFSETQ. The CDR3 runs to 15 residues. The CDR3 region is CASSLQTGGNEKLFF. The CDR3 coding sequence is TGCGCCAGCAGCTTGCAGACAGGGGGGAATGAAAAACTGTTTTTT. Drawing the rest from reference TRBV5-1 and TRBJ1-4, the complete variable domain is KAGVTQTPRYLIKTRGQQVTLSCSPISGHRSVSWYQQTPGQGLQFLFEYFSETQRNKGNFPGRFSGRQFSNSRSEMNVSTLELGDSALYLCASSLQTGGNEKLFFGSGTQLSVL.

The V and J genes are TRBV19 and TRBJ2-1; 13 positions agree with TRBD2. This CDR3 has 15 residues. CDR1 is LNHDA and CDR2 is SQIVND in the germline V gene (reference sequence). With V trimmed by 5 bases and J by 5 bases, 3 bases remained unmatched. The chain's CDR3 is CASSLGTSGDNEQFF. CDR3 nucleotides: TGTGCCAGTAGTTTAGGGACTAGCGGGGACAATGAGCAGTTCTTC.

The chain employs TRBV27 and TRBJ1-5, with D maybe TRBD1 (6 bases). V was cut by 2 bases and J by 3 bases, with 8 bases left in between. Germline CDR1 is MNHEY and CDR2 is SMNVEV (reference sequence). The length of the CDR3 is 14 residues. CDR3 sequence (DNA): TGTGCCAGCAGTTTAGGACAGTTCAATCAGCCCCAGCATTTT. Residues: CASSLGQFNQPQHF.

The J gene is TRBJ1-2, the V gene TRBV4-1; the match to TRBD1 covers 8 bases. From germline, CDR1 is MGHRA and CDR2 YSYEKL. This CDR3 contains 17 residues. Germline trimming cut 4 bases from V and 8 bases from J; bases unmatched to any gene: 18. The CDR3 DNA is TGCGCCAGCAGCCCACCGGGGTCAGCAGGGGGCTACGGGGGCTACACCTTC. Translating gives CASSPPGSAGGYGGYTF.

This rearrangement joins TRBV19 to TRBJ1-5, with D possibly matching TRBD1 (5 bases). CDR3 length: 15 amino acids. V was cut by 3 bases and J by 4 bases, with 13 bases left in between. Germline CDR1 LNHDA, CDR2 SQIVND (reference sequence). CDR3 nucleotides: TGTGCCAGTAGTATTTTTAAGGGGCTGAATCAGCCCCAGCATTTT. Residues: CASSIFKGLNQPQHF.

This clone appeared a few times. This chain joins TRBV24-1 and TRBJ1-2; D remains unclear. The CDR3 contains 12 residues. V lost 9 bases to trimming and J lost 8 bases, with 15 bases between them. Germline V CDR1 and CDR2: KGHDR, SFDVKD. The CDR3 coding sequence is TGTGCCACCCCCGTACAACGATACGGCTACACCTTC. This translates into CATPVQRYGYTF.

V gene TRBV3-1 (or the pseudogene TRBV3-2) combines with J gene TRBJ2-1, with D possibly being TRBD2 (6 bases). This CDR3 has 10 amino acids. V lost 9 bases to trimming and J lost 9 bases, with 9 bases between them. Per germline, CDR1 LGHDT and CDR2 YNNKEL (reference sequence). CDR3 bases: TGTGCCAGTGGGGAGGTTGAGCAGTTCTTC. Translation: CASGEVEQFF.

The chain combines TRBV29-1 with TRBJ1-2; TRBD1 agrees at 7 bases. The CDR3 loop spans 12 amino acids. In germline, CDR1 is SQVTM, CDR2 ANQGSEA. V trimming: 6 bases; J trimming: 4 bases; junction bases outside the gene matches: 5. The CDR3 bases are TGCAGCGTCGGGGACAGAACCTATGGCTACACCTTC. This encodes CSVGDRTYGYTF.